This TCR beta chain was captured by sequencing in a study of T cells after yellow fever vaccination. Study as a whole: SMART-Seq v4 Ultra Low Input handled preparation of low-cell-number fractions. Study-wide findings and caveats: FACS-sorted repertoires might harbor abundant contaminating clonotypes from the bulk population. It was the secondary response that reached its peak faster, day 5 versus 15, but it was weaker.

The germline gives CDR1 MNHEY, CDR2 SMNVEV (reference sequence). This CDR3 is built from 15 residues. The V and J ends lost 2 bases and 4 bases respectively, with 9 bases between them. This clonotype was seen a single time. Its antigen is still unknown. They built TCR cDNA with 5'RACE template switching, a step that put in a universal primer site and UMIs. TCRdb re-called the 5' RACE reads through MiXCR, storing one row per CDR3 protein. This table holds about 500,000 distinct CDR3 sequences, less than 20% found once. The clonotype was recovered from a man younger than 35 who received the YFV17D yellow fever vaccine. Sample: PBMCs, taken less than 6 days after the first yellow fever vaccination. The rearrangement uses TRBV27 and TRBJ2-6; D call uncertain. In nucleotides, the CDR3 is TGTGCCAGCAGTTTAAGAATTCCCGGGGCCAACGTCCTGACTTTC. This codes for CASSLRIPGANVLTF.